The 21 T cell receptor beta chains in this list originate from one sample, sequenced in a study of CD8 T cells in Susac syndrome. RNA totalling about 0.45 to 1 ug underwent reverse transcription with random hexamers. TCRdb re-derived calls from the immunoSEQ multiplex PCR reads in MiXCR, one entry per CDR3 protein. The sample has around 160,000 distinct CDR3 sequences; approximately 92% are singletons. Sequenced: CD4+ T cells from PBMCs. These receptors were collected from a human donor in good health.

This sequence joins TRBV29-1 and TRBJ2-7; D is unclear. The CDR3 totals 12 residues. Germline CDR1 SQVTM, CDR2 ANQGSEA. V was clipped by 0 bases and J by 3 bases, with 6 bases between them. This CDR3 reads CSVEDSFYEQYF. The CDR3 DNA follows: TGCAGCGTTGAAGATTCCTTCTACGAGCAGTACTTC.

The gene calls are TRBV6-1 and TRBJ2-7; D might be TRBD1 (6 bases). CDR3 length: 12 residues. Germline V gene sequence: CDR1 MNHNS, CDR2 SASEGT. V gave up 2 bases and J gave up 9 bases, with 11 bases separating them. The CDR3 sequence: CASSETGLGQYF. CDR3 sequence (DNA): TGTGCCAGCAGTGAAACAGGGTTGGGGCAGTACTTC.

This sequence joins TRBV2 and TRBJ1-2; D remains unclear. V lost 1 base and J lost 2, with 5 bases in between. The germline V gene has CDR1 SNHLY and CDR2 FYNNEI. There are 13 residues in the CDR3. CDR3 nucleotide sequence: TGTGCCAGCAGTGAAGGCCCAAACTATGGCTACACCTTC. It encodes CASSEGPNYGYTF. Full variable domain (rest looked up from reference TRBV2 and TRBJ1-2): EPEVTQTPSHQVTQMGQEVILRCVPISNHLYFYWYRQILGQKVEFLVSFYNNEISEKSEIFDDQFSVERPDGSNFTLKIRSTKLEDSAMYFCASSEGPNYGYTFGSGTRLTVV.

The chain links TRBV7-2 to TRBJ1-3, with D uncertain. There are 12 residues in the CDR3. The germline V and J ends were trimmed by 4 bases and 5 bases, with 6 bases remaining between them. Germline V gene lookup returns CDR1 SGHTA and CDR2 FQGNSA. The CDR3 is CASSSGRNTIYF. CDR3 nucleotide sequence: TGTGCCAGCAGCTCCGGCAGAAACACCATATATTTT.

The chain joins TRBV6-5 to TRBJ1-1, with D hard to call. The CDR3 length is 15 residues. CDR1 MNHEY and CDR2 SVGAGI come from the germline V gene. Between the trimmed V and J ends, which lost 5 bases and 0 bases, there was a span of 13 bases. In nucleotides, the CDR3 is TGTGCCAGCAGTCACTATCGGGCAGTGAACACTGAAGCTTTCTTT. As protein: CASSHYRAVNTEAFF.

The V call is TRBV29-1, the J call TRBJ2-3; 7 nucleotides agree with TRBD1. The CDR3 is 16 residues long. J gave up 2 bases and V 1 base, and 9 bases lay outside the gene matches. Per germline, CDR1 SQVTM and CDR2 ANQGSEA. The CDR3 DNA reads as TGCAGCGTTGAAGGCGACAGGGTGGGGGTCACAGATACGCAGTATTTT. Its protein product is CSVEGDRVGVTDTQYF.

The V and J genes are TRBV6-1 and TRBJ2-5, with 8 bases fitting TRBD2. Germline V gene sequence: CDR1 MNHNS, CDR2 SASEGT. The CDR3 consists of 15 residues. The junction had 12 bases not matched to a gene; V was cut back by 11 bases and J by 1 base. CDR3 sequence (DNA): TGTGCCGCCTCCCCCGGGGGGGTGCCCCAAGAGACCCAGTACTTC. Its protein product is CAASPGGVPQETQYF.

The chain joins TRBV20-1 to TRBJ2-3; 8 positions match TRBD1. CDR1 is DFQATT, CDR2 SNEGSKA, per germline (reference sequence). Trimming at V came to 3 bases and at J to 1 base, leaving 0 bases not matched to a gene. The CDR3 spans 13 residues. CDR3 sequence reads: CSARTGGTDTQYF. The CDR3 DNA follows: TGCAGTGCTAGGACAGGGGGCACAGATACGCAGTATTTT.

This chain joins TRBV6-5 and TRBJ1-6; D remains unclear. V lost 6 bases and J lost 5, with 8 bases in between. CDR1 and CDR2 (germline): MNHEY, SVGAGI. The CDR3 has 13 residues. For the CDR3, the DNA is TGTGCCAGCAGGAGAGACCATAATTCACCCCTCCACTTT. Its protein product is CASRRDHNSPLHF.

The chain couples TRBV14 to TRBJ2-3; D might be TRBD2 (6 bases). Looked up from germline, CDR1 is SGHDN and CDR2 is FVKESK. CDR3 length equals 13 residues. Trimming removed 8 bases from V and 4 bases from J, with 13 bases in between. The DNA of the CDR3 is TGTGCCAGCTCTCGACTAGTCTCAGATACGCAGTATTTT. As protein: CASSRLVSDTQYF.

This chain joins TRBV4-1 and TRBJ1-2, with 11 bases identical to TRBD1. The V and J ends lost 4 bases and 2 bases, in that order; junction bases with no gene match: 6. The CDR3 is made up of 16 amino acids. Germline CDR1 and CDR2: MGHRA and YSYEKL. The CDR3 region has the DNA TGCGCCAGCAGCCCCGGACAGGGGGCTCGAAACTATGGCTACACCTTC. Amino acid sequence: CASSPGQGARNYGYTF.

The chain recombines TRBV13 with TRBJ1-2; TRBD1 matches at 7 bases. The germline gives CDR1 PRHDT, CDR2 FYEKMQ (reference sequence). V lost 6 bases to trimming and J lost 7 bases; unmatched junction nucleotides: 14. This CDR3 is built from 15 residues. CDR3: CASSYTEGGGSGYTF. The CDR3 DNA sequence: TGTGCCAGCAGTTACACTGAGGGAGGGGGCAGTGGCTACACCTTC.

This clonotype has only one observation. CDR3 protein: CASSHPQETQYF. The CDR3 DNA reads TGTGCCAGCTCCCACCCCCAAGAGACCCAGTACTTC. The V and J genes are TRBV18 and TRBJ2-5; D gene ambiguous. CDR1 and CDR2 (germline): KGHSH, LQKENI. V lost 6 bases and J lost 1, with 6 bases in between. This CDR3 is 12 amino acids long.

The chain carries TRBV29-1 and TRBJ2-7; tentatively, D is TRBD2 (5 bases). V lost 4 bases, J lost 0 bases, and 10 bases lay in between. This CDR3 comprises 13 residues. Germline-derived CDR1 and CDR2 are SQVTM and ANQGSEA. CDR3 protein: CSVGPEASYEQYF. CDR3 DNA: TGCAGCGTTGGGCCGGAGGCCTCCTACGAGCAGTACTTC.

CDR3 nucleotide sequence: TGTGCCAGCAGTCTCCGAACCCCTCGACTCGCGGGGGTCTCCTACGAGCAGTACTTC. It translates to CASSLRTPRLAGVSYEQYF. This chain connects TRBV2 to TRBJ2-7, with 7 bases aligning to TRBD2. The ends lost 5 bases at V and 0 bases at J; junction bases unmatched: 19. The CDR3 is made up of 19 amino acids. Germline CDR1 is SNHLY and CDR2 is FYNNEI.

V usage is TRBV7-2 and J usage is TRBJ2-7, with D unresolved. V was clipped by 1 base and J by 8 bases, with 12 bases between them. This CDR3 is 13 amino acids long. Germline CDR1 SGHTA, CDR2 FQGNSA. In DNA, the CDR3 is TGTGCCAGCAGCTTAGGAGGCCGCTTCCAGCAGTACTTC. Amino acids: CASSLGGRFQQYF. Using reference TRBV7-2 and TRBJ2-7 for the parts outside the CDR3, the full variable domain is GAGVSQSPSNKVTEKGKDVELRCDPISGHTALYWYRQSLGQGLEFLIYFQGNSAPDKSGLPSDRFSAERTGGSVSTLTIQRTQQEDSAVYLCASSLGGRFQQYFGPGTRLTVT.

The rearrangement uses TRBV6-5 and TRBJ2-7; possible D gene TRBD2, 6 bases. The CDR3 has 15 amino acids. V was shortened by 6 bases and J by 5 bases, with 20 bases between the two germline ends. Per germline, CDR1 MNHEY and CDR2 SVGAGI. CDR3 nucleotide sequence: TGTGCCAGCAGGGGGAGGACACTAGGAGAGGACGAGCAGTACTTC. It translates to CASRGRTLGEDEQYF.

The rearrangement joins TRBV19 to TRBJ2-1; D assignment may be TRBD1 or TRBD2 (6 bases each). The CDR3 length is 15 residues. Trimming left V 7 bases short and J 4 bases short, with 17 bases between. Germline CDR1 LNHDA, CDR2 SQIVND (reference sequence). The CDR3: CASTPTGGPYNEQFF. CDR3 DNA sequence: TGTGCCAGTACCCCCACCGGGGGCCCATACAATGAGCAGTTCTTC.

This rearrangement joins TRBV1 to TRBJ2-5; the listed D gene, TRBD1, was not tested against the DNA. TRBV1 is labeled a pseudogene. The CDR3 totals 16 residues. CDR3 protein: CTSTQERVGGQETQYF. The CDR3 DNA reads TGCACCAGCACTCAGGAGCGCGTGGGGGGGCAGGAGACCCAGTACTTC.

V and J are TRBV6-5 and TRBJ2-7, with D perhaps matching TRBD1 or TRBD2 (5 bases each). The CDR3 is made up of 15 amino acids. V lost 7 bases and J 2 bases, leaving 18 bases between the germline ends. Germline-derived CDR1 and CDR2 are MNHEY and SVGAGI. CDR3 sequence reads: CASKRARGLAYEQYF. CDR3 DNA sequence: TGTGCCAGCAAAAGGGCGAGGGGTCTGGCCTACGAGCAGTACTTC.

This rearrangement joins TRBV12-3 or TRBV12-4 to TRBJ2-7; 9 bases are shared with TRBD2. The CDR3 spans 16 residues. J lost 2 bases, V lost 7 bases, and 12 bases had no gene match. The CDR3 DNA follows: TGTGCCAGCACCAATACGACTAGCGGCGCTACCTACGAGCAGTACTTC. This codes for CASTNTTSGATYEQYF.